This record concerns one T cell receptor beta chain sequence. What it recognizes is unknown. This entry is derived from a study of T cells expressing NK-cell markers. Notes on the study in general: Dominant NKG2C+ clonotypes in roughly 6 donors made up about 1.0-7.5% of CD8+ T cells.

CDR1 is SQVTM, CDR2 ANQGSEA, per germline. The CDR3 has 14 amino acids. TCRdb derives one entry per CDR3 protein from the 5' RACE reads, leaving out DNA. Recorded for this sample: some 150,000 distinct CDR3 sequences. The sequence derives from a woman aged 50 to 60 in good health. This chain connects TRBV29-1 to TRBJ2-2; TCRdb names TRBD2, which stays unverified in the absence of DNA. Sequenced input: blood T cells: a sorted CD56 or NKG2C T cell subset, CD4+ or CD8+ T cells, or bulk PBMC T cells (not recorded which). Here the CDR3 reads CSAEGLAEPGELFF.